A single sample gave rise to the 10 T cell receptor beta chains below, sequenced in a study of OX40 agonist ivuxolimab in advanced cancers. Here immunoSEQ multiplex PCR was the method, and the copy in TCRdb shows in-frame clones only, minus some. This table has under 80,000 clones, roughly 90% appearing once. Here the sequenced sample was CD4+ or CD8+ T cells sorted from blood, taken in a trial of the OX40 agonist ivuxolimab. Receptors originate from an adult with an advanced solid tumor such as melanoma, head and neck, liver or kidney cancer.

The chain recombines TRBV7-3 with TRBJ2-1; 8 bases fit TRBD2. Germline V gene lookup returns CDR1 SGHTA and CDR2 FQGTGA. Losses at the gene ends were 3 bases for V and 8 bases for J; bases not matched to a gene: 9. CDR3 length equals 15 residues. The CDR3, as DNA: TGTGCCAGCAGCTTCGTAGGCGCGGGGGGCGATGAGCAGTTCTTC. Translation: CASSFVGAGGDEQFF.

This chain connects TRBV5-6 to TRBJ1-1; no clear D gene. Germline CDR1 reads SGHDT; CDR2 reads YYEEEE. The CDR3 runs 12 residues. V dropped 6 bases and J dropped 3 bases, with 9 bases sitting between them. The CDR3 DNA is TGTGCCAGCAACCAGGCATACACTGAAGCTTTCTTT. Protein product: CASNQAYTEAFF.

The chain employs TRBV4-1 and TRBJ1-6; 9 bases align to TRBD1. The length of the CDR3 is 16 residues. The germline V gene encodes CDR1 MGHRA and CDR2 YSYEKL. V was pared by 4 bases and J by 11 bases, with 12 bases of the junction left unmatched. The CDR3 nucleotides read TGCGCCAGCAGCCTCCGGGACAGGGTCGGGTATCCACCCCTCCACTTT. Translating gives CASSLRDRVGYPPLHF.

V usage is TRBV18 and J usage is TRBJ2-2, with 9 bases that match TRBD2. This CDR3 is 16 amino acids long. The J segment lost 3 bases and the V segment lost 5 bases, leaving 7 bases of the junction unmatched. Germline CDR1 and CDR2: KGHSH and LQKENI. The CDR3 is CASSAAGLAYTGELFF. CDR3 bases: TGTGCCAGCTCAGCAGCGGGACTAGCTTACACCGGGGAGCTGTTTTTT.

This clone has just one count. The genes are TRBV4-2 and TRBJ1-2, with D unresolved. This CDR3 has 12 amino acids. With 1 base removed from V and 7 bases from J, the gap between germline ends came to 7 bases. From germline, CDR1 is LGHNA and CDR2 YNFKEQ. CDR3 in amino acids: CASSQATAGYTF. CDR3 bases: TGTGCCAGCAGCCAAGCCACCGCTGGCTACACCTTC.

This chain uses TRBV5-6 with TRBJ2-5; 8 bases agree with TRBD2. The CDR3 covers 14 residues. CDR1 is SGHDT, CDR2 YYEEEE, per germline. The V gene end was trimmed by 5 bases and the J gene end by 5 bases; junction bases not matched to a gene: 8. CDR3 nucleotides: TGTGCCAGCAGATTAGCGGGGCTCTGGGAGACCCAGTACTTC. This translates into CASRLAGLWETQYF.

This rearrangement joins TRBV27 to TRBJ2-7, with TRBD1 identical over 9 bases. The ends lost 8 bases at V and 2 bases at J; junction bases unmatched: 16. This CDR3 is built from 17 residues. Per the germline V gene, CDR1 is MNHEY and CDR2 is SMNVEV (reference sequence). CDR3 residues: CASPKPNAGTGPYEQYF. CDR3 DNA: TGTGCCAGCCCGAAACCGAATGCCGGGACAGGGCCCTACGAGCAGTACTTC.

V usage is TRBV5-1 and J usage is TRBJ1-1, with a tentative D call TRBD1 (5 bases). V lost 5 bases and J 5 bases, leaving 10 bases between the germline ends. Germline loops: CDR1 SGHRS, CDR2 YFSETQ. The length of the CDR3 is 12 residues. CDR3 protein: CASRGRETEAFF. Written as DNA, the CDR3 is TGCGCCAGCAGGGGGCGAGAAACTGAAGCTTTCTTT.

The chain is built from TRBV7-8 and TRBJ1-2; D is unresolved. The germline CDR1 and CDR2 sequences are SGHVS and FQNEAQ. Trimming took 2 bases from V and 2 from J, leaving 12 bases between them. This CDR3 has 15 amino acids. CDR3 residues: CASSLFRNTNYGYTF. CDR3 sequence (DNA): TGTGCCAGCAGCTTATTCCGGAACACAAACTATGGCTACACCTTC.

CDR3 DNA sequence: TGCGCCAGCAGCGTCAGGGGTTACAATGAGCAGTTCTTC. Its translation is CASSVRGYNEQFF. The rearrangement links TRBV5-1 to TRBJ2-1; D might be TRBD1 (6 bases). This CDR3 has 13 amino acids. Germline CDR1 is SGHRS and CDR2 is YFSETQ. V lost 4 bases and J lost 4, with 9 bases in between.